This T cell receptor (beta chain) was profiled in a study of T cell responses to AZD1222 COVID-19 vaccine. As concerns this clone: As yet, its antigen is unknown.

General study findings and limits: As reported, nearly half of all spike-specific TCRs target variant regions that are unmutated. Repertoire collection took place solely once the T cell response had peaked. Spike regions recognized by vaccine-associated CD4 TCRs spanned the protein, led by 160-218 and 743-854. Vaccination with two AZD1222 doses was followed by a rise in Spike-specific TCR breadth and depth.

The CDR3 spans 15 residues. The germline V gene has CDR1 SEHNR and CDR2 FQNEAQ (reference sequence). Between the trimmed V and J ends, which lost 6 bases and 7 bases, there was a span of 16 bases. Method: immunoSEQ multiplex PCR; TCRdb's copy keeps in-frame clones and lacks some. The table records just over 150,000 clones, about 85% of them present only once. The sequence was obtained from an adult who had recovered from COVID-19. The sequenced sample was peripheral blood, obtained after recovery from COVID-19. The chain is built from TRBV7-9 and TRBJ1-6, with a possible D match to TRBD1 (6 bases). The CDR3 protein is CASRPLGASNSPLHF. The DNA for the CDR3 is TGTGCCAGCAGACCCCTGGGGGCCTCGAATTCACCCCTCCACTTT.